This T cell receptor (beta chain) emerged from a study of CD8 T cells in ankylosing spondylitis. Findings and limits, study-wide: Ankylosing spondylitis blood appeared to carry a characteristic TCR beta motif of eight or nine highly homologous variants.

A single record per CDR3 protein comes from TCRdb applying MiXCR to the 5' RACE reads. This table has fewer than 400,000 distinct CDR3 sequences, approximately 20% appearing once. CDR3 length equals 18 residues. Trimming cost V 9 bases and J 3 bases; bases outside gene matches: 17. About this clonotype itself: Its antigen is not identified.

This clonotype was obtained from a male donor with ankylosing spondylitis. This rearrangement joins TRBV12-3 or TRBV12-4 to TRBJ2-4; 10 bases fit TRBD2. The sample comprised blood, either unsorted or a sorted T cell fraction (not recorded which). The CDR3 sequence is CASREAAGGSSDKNIQYF. Here the CDR3 DNA reads TGTGCCAGTCGGGAAGCAGCGGGAGGGAGCTCGGACAAAAACATTCAGTACTTC.